The next 27 T cell receptor beta chains were all read from a single sample in a study of vaccination and CD4 T cells after COVID-19. Indicated treatment: approximately 10-day PBMC culture with coronavirus spike peptide pools or control peptides (ViraFEST assay). Their antigens are not known. The Oncomine TCR Beta short-read assay sequenced DNA from cultured CD4+ T cells. In TCRdb, the PCR reads were re-called with MiXCR into one record per CDR3 protein. The data hold over 12,000 distinct CDR3 sequences, with more than 40% observed a single time. Sequencing input: CD4+ T cells from blood, cultured in vitro. Source of these receptors: a human donor who had recovered from COVID-19.

This sequence joins TRBV24-1 and TRBJ1-4; D perhaps matches TRBD1 (5 bases). The CDR3 spans 15 residues. The V and J ends lost 2 bases and 4 bases respectively, with 10 bases between them. Germline V gene lookup returns CDR1 KGHDR and CDR2 SFDVKD. Here the CDR3 reads CATSDSRGVNEKLFF. The CDR3 DNA is TGTGCCACCAGTGATTCCCGGGGCGTTAATGAAAAACTGTTTTTT.

A few counts support this clonotype. This chain joins TRBV29-1 and TRBJ2-4; TRBD2 aligns across 7 bases. V gave up 7 bases and J gave up 9 bases; unmatched junction bases: 9. CDR1 and CDR2 from the germline V gene are SQVTM and ANQGSEA. The CDR3 spans 12 residues. The CDR3 nucleotides are TGCAGCGCACGGGACTCGGGGGGCATTCAGTACTTC. It translates to CSARDSGGIQYF.

This chain uses TRBV6-5 with TRBJ2-3; D might be TRBD2 (6 bases). This CDR3 has 13 amino acids. V dropped 2 bases and J dropped 10 bases, with 13 bases sitting between them. Germline CDR1 is MNHEY and CDR2 is SVGAGI. CDR3 in DNA: TGTGCCAGCAGTTACGCGGGACGAGGCGCGCAGTATTTT. It is translated as CASSYAGRGAQYF.

V and J are TRBV7-9 and TRBJ1-1, with unresolved D. Germline assignment: CDR1 SEHNR and CDR2 FQNEAQ (reference sequence). The CDR3 has 15 residues. V was trimmed by 5 bases and J by 0 bases, leaving 13 bases between them. The CDR3 DNA follows: TGTGCCAGCAGCCCTCGGATTGGGTTGAACACTGAAGCTTTCTTT. It is translated as CASSPRIGLNTEAFF.

The gene calls are TRBV28 and TRBJ2-3; D uncertain. Germline loops: CDR1 MDHEN, CDR2 SYDVKM. The CDR3 runs to 10 residues. Between the trimmed V and J ends, which lost 7 bases and 8 bases, there was a span of 7 bases. CDR3 sequence (DNA): TGTGCCAGCAAGTCGATTACGCAGTATTTT. Translating gives CASKSITQYF.

The V and J genes are TRBV18 and TRBJ1-2, with D tentatively TRBD1 (6 bases). The V end lost 2 bases, the J end lost 7 bases, and 17 bases lay between the germline ends. Germline V CDR1 and CDR2: KGHSH, LQKENI. This CDR3 has 15 residues. The CDR3 reads CASSPGARQGPGYTF. DNA of the CDR3: TGTGCCAGCTCACCAGGAGCTCGGCAGGGGCCTGGCTACACCTTC.

This clonotype showed up just a few times. The chain joins TRBV19 to TRBJ2-2; D possibly matches TRBD1 or TRBD2 (5 bases each). The V gene lost 1 base and the J gene lost 1 base, with 7 bases spanning the gap. The CDR3 is 15 amino acids. CDR1 and CDR2 (germline): LNHDA, SQIVND (reference sequence). In DNA, the CDR3 is TGTGCCAGTAGTATAGCGGGGCTGAACACCGGGGAGCTGTTTTTT. Protein sequence: CASSIAGLNTGELFF.

The chain combines TRBV27 with TRBJ1-1; no clear D gene. CDR3 length: 17 residues. The V end lost 3 bases, the J end lost 0 bases, and 17 bases lay between the germline ends. Germline values: CDR1 MNHEY, CDR2 SMNVEV (reference sequence). DNA of the CDR3: TGTGCCAGCAGTTTGGGCCCCCGTCTCACAATGAACACTGAAGCTTTCTTT. Protein product: CASSLGPRLTMNTEAFF.

The V and J genes are TRBV7-2 and TRBJ1-6; TRBD1 aligns across 7 bases. Losses at the gene ends were 2 bases for V and 14 bases for J; bases not matched to a gene: 12. The CDR3 consists of 15 residues. Germline-derived CDR1 and CDR2 are SGHTA and FQGNSA. The CDR3: CASSLTDRIQGTLHF. The CDR3 DNA sequence: TGTGCCAGCAGCTTAACGGACAGGATTCAAGGGACCCTCCACTTT. Drawing the rest from reference TRBV7-2 and TRBJ1-6, the complete variable domain is GAGVSQSPSNKVTEKGKDVELRCDPISGHTALYWYRQSLGQGLEFLIYFQGNSAPDKSGLPSDRFSAERTGGSVSTLTIQRTQQEDSAVYLCASSLTDRIQGTLHFGNGTRLTVT.

This clonotype has just a few counts. The V and J genes are TRBV20-1 and TRBJ2-7; D gene unclear. V was trimmed by 4 bases and J by 3 bases, leaving 7 bases between them. Germline V gives CDR1 DFQATT, CDR2 SNEGSKA (reference sequence). The CDR3 consists of 11 residues. The CDR3 protein is CSAKGNYEQYF. CDR3 bases: TGCAGTGCTAAGGGCAACTACGAGCAGTACTTC.

This clonotype has a handful of counts. J is TRBJ1-5 and V is TRBV7-2; D is unresolved. V shed 1 base and J shed 3 bases, with 7 bases lying between them. The CDR3 extends over 14 amino acids. Germline CDR1 is SGHTA and CDR2 is FQGNSA. The CDR3 region has the DNA TGTGCCAGCAGCTTAGACGGATTCAATCAGCCCCAGCATTTT. Residues: CASSLDGFNQPQHF.

The J gene is TRBJ1-2, the V gene TRBV6-2 or TRBV6-3; no definite D call. This CDR3 has 12 amino acids. The V gene's germline CDR1 is MNHEY and CDR2 SVGEGT. The germline V and J ends were trimmed by 7 bases and 1 base, with 7 bases remaining between them. CDR3 protein: CASKDRNYGYTF. The CDR3 DNA is TGTGCCAGCAAGGATCGTAACTATGGCTACACCTTC.

The genes are TRBV5-4 and TRBJ2-3; no reliable D call. Germline V gene sequence: CDR1 SGHNT, CDR2 YYREEE (reference sequence). This CDR3 has 15 residues. Trimming removed 5 bases from V and 5 bases from J, with 18 bases in between. The DNA of the CDR3 is TGTGCCAGCAGGTTTGACTCGTCCCATGGAGATACGCAGTATTTT. This translates into CASRFDSSHGDTQYF.

This clonotype was detected only a few times. This sequence joins TRBV28 and TRBJ1-2; D not resolved. The CDR3 extends over 17 amino acids. Trimming removed 3 bases at V and 4 bases at J, with 21 bases between. The germline V gene encodes CDR1 MDHEN and CDR2 SYDVKM. For the CDR3, the DNA is TGTGCCAGCAGTTTGGCACAGAACAACCCTGCGAGCTATGGCTACACCTTC. Amino acids: CASSLAQNNPASYGYTF.

The chain has TRBV6-4 and TRBJ2-2; no clear D. The CDR3 has 14 amino acids. V lost 4 bases, J lost 3 bases, and 9 bases lay in between. The germline CDR1 and CDR2 sequences are MRHNA and SNTAGT. The CDR3 spells CASSATADTGELFF. The CDR3 DNA reads as TGTGCCAGCAGTGCCACAGCTGACACCGGGGAGCTGTTTTTT.

V usage is TRBV27 and J usage is TRBJ2-1; possibly TRBD1 or TRBD2 for D (5 bases each). The CDR3 loop spans 16 amino acids. V was trimmed by 4 bases and J by 4 bases, leaving 17 bases between them. Germline CDR1 is MNHEY and CDR2 is SMNVEV (reference sequence). The CDR3 DNA sequence: TGTGCCAGCAGTTCCTCGGGGCCATCTGCGTACAATGAGCAGTTCTTC. Translation: CASSSSGPSAYNEQFF.

This clonotype was seen only a few times. This chain connects TRBV24-1 to TRBJ2-3; D unclear. The CDR3 extends over 12 amino acids. Germline V gene data show CDR1 as KGHDR and CDR2 as SFDVKD. V lost 7 bases and J lost 5, with 9 bases in between. CDR3 nucleotides: TGTGCCACCAGGAGCTCCGGAGATACGCAGTATTTT. Its protein product is CATRSSGDTQYF.

This sequence joins TRBV20-1 and TRBJ1-1; D is uncertain. V dropped 0 bases and J dropped 1 base, with 12 bases sitting between them. The CDR3 sequence is 15 residues long. Germline CDR1 is DFQATT and CDR2 is SNEGSKA (reference sequence). CDR3 DNA: TGCAGTGCTAGAGACGGGGTACGGGGGAACACTGAAGCTTTCTTT. It yields the protein CSARDGVRGNTEAFF.

This chain connects TRBV20-1 to TRBJ2-3; 8 nucleotides agree with TRBD2. The CDR3 loop spans 15 amino acids. CDR1 is DFQATT, CDR2 SNEGSKA, per germline (reference sequence). V gave up 3 bases and J gave up 3 bases; unmatched junction bases: 8. DNA of the CDR3: TGCAGTGCTAGTTACCGTAGCGGGGAGACAGATACGCAGTATTTT. Protein sequence: CSASYRSGETDTQYF.

This clonotype was seen just once. V and J are TRBV6-1 and TRBJ2-7; TRBD1 is a possible D gene (6 bases). V lost 5 bases and J lost 1, with 12 bases in between. CDR3 size: 14 residues. Germline-derived CDR1 and CDR2 are MNHNS and SASEGT. The DNA of the CDR3 is TGTGCCAGCAGTCCCATCAGGGGATCCTACGAGCAGTACTTC. It translates to CASSPIRGSYEQYF.

By share, this clonotype ranks as medium-sized (0.01 to 0.1%). The chain employs TRBV20-1 and TRBJ2-3; 16 nucleotides align to TRBD2. V was clipped by 3 bases and J by 5 bases; unmatched bases: 8. Germline lookup yields CDR1 DFQATT and CDR2 SNEGSKA (reference sequence). The CDR3 covers 17 residues. CDR3 DNA: TGCAGTGCTAGGGGGGGACTAGCGGGAGGGCCAGTAGATACGCAGTATTTT. It codes for CSARGGLAGGPVDTQYF.

This clonotype was recorded a few times. This sequence joins TRBV20-1 and TRBJ2-7; possible D gene TRBD1, 5 bases. The germline V and J ends were trimmed by 6 bases and 1 base, with 19 bases remaining between them. The V gene's germline CDR1 is DFQATT and CDR2 SNEGSKA (reference sequence). CDR3 length: 15 amino acids. The CDR3 sequence: CSATALQGPSYEQYF. The CDR3, as DNA: TGCAGTGCCACCGCGTTGCAGGGTCCATCCTACGAGCAGTACTTC.

The rearrangement joins TRBV28 to TRBJ1-2; TRBD1 matches 9 bases. Trimming took 4 bases from V and 8 from J; bases not matched to a gene: 8. The CDR3 is made up of 14 amino acids. In germline, CDR1 is MDHEN, CDR2 SYDVKM. As DNA, the CDR3 is TGTGCCAGCAGTTCGAGGGACAGGGCGGGGGGCTACACCTTC. It is translated as CASSSRDRAGGYTF.

This clonotype came up a few times. The chain couples TRBV11-3 to TRBJ1-1, with D uncertain. Germline-derived CDR1 and CDR2 are SGHNT and YENEEA. The CDR3 spans 17 residues. The V end lost 4 bases, the J end lost 2 bases, and 20 bases lay between the germline ends. The CDR3 region has the DNA TGTGCCAGCAGCTCCCTATATTCCGGGCTGGTAAACACTGAAGCTTTCTTT. Its translation: CASSSLYSGLVNTEAFF. Full variable domain (outside the CDR3, taken from reference TRBV11-3 and TRBJ1-1): EAGVVQSPRYKIIEKKQPVAFWCNPISGHNTLYWYLQNLGQGPELLIRYENEEAVDDSQLPKDRFSAERLKGVDSTLKIQPAELGDSAVYLCASSSLYSGLVNTEAFFGQGTRLTVV.

A few counts support this clonotype. The V and J genes are TRBV7-8 and TRBJ2-3, with 7 bases fitting TRBD2. Germline-derived CDR1 and CDR2 are SGHVS and FQNEAQ. The V gene end was trimmed by 3 bases and the J gene end by 0 bases; junction bases not matched to a gene: 9. The CDR3 is made up of 17 amino acids. The CDR3 protein is CASSFPLGAGSTDTQYF. The DNA of the CDR3 is TGTGCCAGCAGCTTCCCCCTTGGAGCGGGGAGCACAGATACGCAGTATTTT.

The chain recombines TRBV19 with TRBJ1-1; 8 bases match TRBD1. The V and J ends lost 5 bases and 5 bases, in that order; junction bases with no gene match: 7. Per the germline V gene, CDR1 is LNHDA and CDR2 is SQIVND (reference sequence). This CDR3 comprises 14 residues. The CDR3 reads CASSPRTGRTEAFF. CDR3 DNA sequence: TGTGCCAGTAGTCCCAGGACAGGGCGGACTGAAGCTTTCTTT.

This clonotype has only a few counts. The chain carries TRBV12-3 or TRBV12-4 and TRBJ2-2, with D unresolved. The CDR3 extends over 14 amino acids. V gave up 2 bases and J gave up 1 base, with 5 bases separating them. CDR3 amino acids: CASSLSRNTGELFF. The CDR3 nucleotides are TGTGCCAGCAGTTTATCCCGGAACACCGGGGAGCTGTTTTTT.